Each of the 30 T cell receptor beta chains below was sequenced from the same sample in a study of blood T cell repertoires in COVID-19. Assay: immunoSEQ multiplex PCR; the TCRdb copy retains only in-frame clones and omits some. The sample has hundreds of thousands of clones, 85% seen once; the top ten hold about 3.6%. The sequencing input was peripheral blood. The source is a woman under 30 with acute or convalescent COVID-19.

The chain employs TRBV2 and TRBJ1-5; possible D gene TRBD1, 6 bases. V gave up 4 bases and J gave up 5 bases, with 9 bases separating them. This CDR3 region has 13 residues. Germline V gene data show CDR1 as SNHLY and CDR2 as FYNNEI. CDR3 sequence reads: CASSADSHQPQHF. CDR3 DNA: TGTGCCAGCAGTGCGGACAGCCATCAGCCCCAGCATTTT.

Only a few counts were recorded for this clone. The rearrangement uses TRBV6-5 and TRBJ2-2, with D unclear. Trimming shortened V by 7 bases and J by 1 base, and 7 bases separated the two germline ends. The germline CDR1 and CDR2 sequences are MNHEY and SVGAGI. The CDR3 covers 13 residues. The CDR3 nucleotides read TGTGCCAGCATGCGACAGAACACCGGGGAGCTGTTTTTT. This sequence encodes CASMRQNTGELFF.

The rearrangement uses TRBV2 and TRBJ1-2; 10 nucleotides line up with TRBD1. The junction had 2 bases not matched to a gene; V was cut back by 5 bases and J by 8 bases. Germline V lookup: CDR1 SNHLY, CDR2 FYNNEI. This CDR3 contains 12 residues. CDR3 in DNA: TGTGCCAGCAGTCGACAGGGGGCCGGCTACACCTTC. As protein: CASSRQGAGYTF.

V gene TRBV4-2 combines with J gene TRBJ1-6; 10 bases are shared with TRBD1. V lost 4 bases, J lost 9 bases, and 21 bases stayed unmatched. Germline V gene lookup returns CDR1 LGHNA and CDR2 YNFKEQ. The CDR3 sequence is 20 residues long. The CDR3 DNA reads as TGTGCCAGCAGCCGCGAACGCCCGACAGGGGGCTGGGATGGTTTTTCACCCCTCCACTTT. This encodes CASSRERPTGGWDGFSPLHF.

The chain couples TRBV7-2 to TRBJ2-3; D call uncertain. Trimming left V 5 bases short and J 5 bases short, with 11 bases between. The CDR3 loop spans 13 amino acids. The germline V gene has CDR1 SGHTA and CDR2 FQGNSA. CDR3 bases: TGTGCCAGCAGCCTACAGAATAGAGATACGCAGTATTTT. This codes for CASSLQNRDTQYF.

The J gene is TRBJ2-7, the V gene TRBV7-2, with a possible D match to TRBD1 (5 bases). Trimming took off 2 bases at V and 5 bases at J, with 19 bases between the two ends. CDR1 and CDR2 (germline): SGHTA, FQGNSA. The CDR3 has 16 residues. The CDR3 nucleotides are TGTGCCAGCAGCTTATTCGCGAGGACAAAACCCAACGAGCAGTACTTC. Translation gives CASSLFARTKPNEQYF.

V usage is TRBV5-6 and J usage is TRBJ1-2; D possibly corresponds to TRBD1 (6 bases). Germline V gene lookup returns CDR1 SGHDT and CDR2 YYEEEE. The CDR3 covers 13 residues. Trimming took 4 bases from V and 6 from J, leaving 13 bases between them. This CDR3 is CASSPGQFDGYTF. In DNA form, the CDR3 reads TGTGCCAGCAGCCCTGGACAGTTCGATGGCTACACCTTC.

As concerns this clone: The identical CDR3 is also encoded by other nucleotide sequences in the sample. The V gene is TRBV11-1, the J gene TRBJ1-1; maybe TRBD1 (5 bases). CDR1 and CDR2 from the germline V gene are SGHAT and FQDESV (reference sequence). Between the trimmed V and J ends, which lost 5 bases and 3 bases, there was a span of 16 bases. This CDR3 spans 15 amino acids. The CDR3 loop is CASSPIAGGYTEAFF. The CDR3 nucleotides are TGTGCCAGCAGCCCGATCGCCGGGGGGTACACTGAAGCTTTCTTT.

The chain recombines TRBV24-1 with TRBJ2-7; 11 bases fit TRBD2. Germline loops: CDR1 KGHDR, CDR2 SFDVKD. Unmatched junction bases numbered 2, after V lost 2 bases and J lost 3 bases. The CDR3 is 15 residues long. In DNA, the CDR3 is TGTGCCACCAGTGATTCCGGGACTAGCGGCTACGAGCAGTACTTC. This gives the protein CATSDSGTSGYEQYF.

This chain links TRBV15 with TRBJ1-2, with D hard to call. CDR1 and CDR2 (germline): LNHNV, YYDKDF (reference sequence). The CDR3 runs 15 residues. V was pared by 5 bases and J by 5 bases, with 18 bases between. This chain's CDR3 is CATSSTAATGYGYTF. In DNA, the CDR3 is TGTGCCACCAGCTCCACCGCCGCAACGGGGTATGGCTACACCTTC. The full variable domain, its missing parts supplied by reference TRBV15 and TRBJ1-2, is DAMVIQNPRYQVTQFGKPVTLSCSQTLNHNVMYWYQQKSSQAPKLLFHYYDKDFNNEADTPDNFQSRRPNTSFCFLDIRSPGLGDTAMYLCATSSTAATGYGYTFGSGTRLTVV.

CDR3 residues: CASSPGTGAYEQYF. CDR3 bases: TGTGCCAGCAGCCCCGGGACAGGAGCCTACGAGCAGTACTTC. The V and J genes are TRBV9 and TRBJ2-7; 8 bases agree with TRBD1. This CDR3 is built from 14 residues. V trimming: 4 bases; J trimming: 2 bases; junction bases outside the gene matches: 5. CDR1 is SGDLS and CDR2 is YYNGEE in the germline V gene.

The rearrangement uses TRBV6-6 and TRBJ2-2, with D possibly being TRBD2 (5 bases). This CDR3 has 15 amino acids. Germline assignment: CDR1 MNHNY and CDR2 SVGAGI (reference sequence). V shed 4 bases and J shed 6 bases, with 15 bases lying between them. The CDR3 sequence: CASSSTLTRAGELFF. The CDR3, as DNA: TGTGCCAGCAGTTCGACTCTCACGAGGGCCGGGGAGCTGTTTTTT.

The V and J genes are TRBV9 and TRBJ2-3, with D perhaps matching TRBD1 (6 bases). The V gene's germline CDR1 is SGDLS and CDR2 YYNGEE. Between the trimmed V and J ends, which lost 4 bases and 6 bases, there was a span of 24 bases. CDR3 length: 17 amino acids. The CDR3 is CASSSHKSGQRGDTQYF. The CDR3, as DNA: TGTGCCAGCAGCTCCCATAAATCGGGGCAGAGGGGGGATACGCAGTATTTT.

The rearrangement joins TRBV9 to TRBJ2-3; 8 bases map to TRBD2. Germline values: CDR1 SGDLS, CDR2 YYNGEE. This CDR3 region has 15 residues. V was clipped by 0 bases and J by 3 bases; unmatched bases: 3. CDR3 sequence (DNA): TGTGCCAGCAGCGTAGAGGGCGGGAGGACAGATACGCAGTATTTT. It encodes CASSVEGGRTDTQYF.

This chain uses TRBV10-1 with TRBJ2-1; TRBD2 matches 7 bases. Germline V lookup: CDR1 WNHNN, CDR2 SYGVQD (reference sequence). The V gene end was trimmed by 0 bases and the J gene end by 2 bases; junction bases not matched to a gene: 4. CDR3 length equals 16 residues. The CDR3 nucleotides read TGCGCCAGCAGTGAGTCAGCGGGAATAACCTACAATGAGCAGTTCTTC. Its protein is CASSESAGITYNEQFF.

This clone was counted only a few times. V usage is TRBV5-1 and J usage is TRBJ1-2; the D is unclear. CDR3 length: 16 residues. The germline CDR1 and CDR2 sequences are SGHRS and YFSETQ. With 4 bases removed from V and 8 bases from J, the gap between germline ends came to 24 bases. Here the CDR3 reads CASSPDLFPGIRGYTF. The CDR3 bases are TGCGCCAGCAGCCCCGACCTCTTCCCGGGGATCCGAGGCTACACCTTC. The variable domain in full, with the rest retrieved from reference TRBV5-1 and TRBJ1-2, is KAGVTQTPRYLIKTRGQQVTLSCSPISGHRSVSWYQQTPGQGLQFLFEYFSETQRNKGNFPGRFSGRQFSNSRSEMNVSTLELGDSALYLCASSPDLFPGIRGYTFGSGTRLTVV.

V usage is TRBV29-1 and J usage is TRBJ1-2; D not resolved. Germline V gene lookup returns CDR1 SQVTM and CDR2 ANQGSEA. Trimming stripped 8 bases from V and 3 bases from J, with 10 bases between. CDR3 size: 11 residues. This CDR3 is CSPGSDYGYTF. CDR3 coding DNA: TGCAGCCCCGGGAGCGACTATGGCTACACCTTC.

The gene calls are TRBV18 and TRBJ1-5; D not resolved. Germline V gene data show CDR1 as KGHSH and CDR2 as LQKENI. V was pared by 3 bases and J by 5 bases, with 14 bases between. CDR3 length: 15 amino acids. The CDR3 DNA sequence: TGTGCCAGCTCACCGACTCCGAGCCCAGATCAGCCCCAGCATTTT. Translated: CASSPTPSPDQPQHF. The full variable domain, completed using reference TRBV18 and TRBJ1-5, is NAGVMQNPRHLVRRRGQEARLRCSPMKGHSHVYWYRQLPEEGLKFMVYLQKENIIDESGMPKERFSAEFPKEGPSILRIQQVVRGDSAAYFCASSPTPSPDQPQHFGDGTRLSIL.

This clone occurred once. This chain joins TRBV15 and TRBJ2-5, with D possibly being TRBD1 (6 bases). The ends were cut back, 1 base at V and 5 bases at J, with 14 bases in the middle. The CDR3 is made up of 15 amino acids. Germline lookup yields CDR1 LNHNV and CDR2 YYDKDF (reference sequence). The CDR3 sequence is CATSRAGQPKETQYF. CDR3 bases: TGTGCCACCAGCAGAGCTGGACAGCCCAAGGAGACCCAGTACTTC.

The V and J genes are TRBV24-1 and TRBJ1-1; tentative D call: TRBD1 (6 bases). V lost 9 bases and J lost 3, with 13 bases in between. CDR1 and CDR2 from the germline V gene are KGHDR and SFDVKD. The CDR3 length is 13 residues. The CDR3 nucleotides read TGTGCCACCCGTAATCAGGGGTACACTGAAGCTTTCTTT. It is translated as CATRNQGYTEAFF.

In this sample, this clone turned up a few times. The chain uses TRBV5-5 and TRBJ2-3; 7 bases fit TRBD2. The CDR3 runs 17 residues. Germline values: CDR1 SGHKS, CDR2 YYEKEE (reference sequence). J lost 1 base, V lost 0 bases, and 8 bases had no gene match. CDR3 bases: TGTGCCAGCAGCTTGGAGCCTAGCGGAAGCGGCACAGATACGCAGTATTTT. Translating it yields CASSLEPSGSGTDTQYF. Using reference TRBV5-5 and TRBJ2-3 for the parts outside the CDR3, the full variable domain is DAGVTQSPTHLIKTRGQQVTLRCSPISGHKSVSWYQQVLGQGPQFIFQYYEKEERGRGNFPDRFSARQFPNYSSELNVNALLLGDSALYLCASSLEPSGSGTDTQYFGPGTRLTVL.

CDR3 sequence reads: CASSFEGLVADTQYF. CDR3 coding DNA: TGTGCCAGCAGCTTCGAGGGACTAGTTGCAGATACGCAGTATTTT. V is TRBV11-2 and J is TRBJ2-3; 8 bases align to TRBD2. The CDR3 loop spans 15 amino acids. The V segment lost 3 bases and the J segment 4 bases; nucleotides outside the gene matches: 6. In germline, CDR1 is SGHAT, CDR2 FQNNGV.

This clone was seen once. The chain combines TRBV7-9 with TRBJ2-5; the match to TRBD2 covers 7 bases. The V and J ends lost 0 bases and 7 bases, in that order; junction bases with no gene match: 5. This CDR3 has 14 residues. Germline CDR1 is SEHNR and CDR2 is FQNEAQ (reference sequence). DNA for the CDR3: TGTGCCAGCAGCTTAGCCGGACTAGAGGGGACCCAGTACTTC. Protein sequence: CASSLAGLEGTQYF.

The rearrangement links TRBV11-2 to TRBJ1-3, with D possibly TRBD1 on 6 matching bases. The CDR3 has 19 residues. Germline V CDR1 and CDR2: SGHAT, FQNNGV. V was pared by 1 base and J by 0 bases, with 19 bases between. The CDR3 spells CASSLAQGQNLGSGNTIYF. The CDR3 nucleotides read TGTGCCAGCAGCTTAGCACAGGGCCAAAACTTGGGCTCTGGAAACACCATATATTTT.

The V call is TRBV11-2, the J call TRBJ2-7, with 9 bases identical to TRBD2. Germline V lookup: CDR1 SGHAT, CDR2 FQNNGV. CDR3 length equals 12 residues. V shed 0 bases and J 9 bases; nucleotides not matched to a gene: 0. CDR3 coding DNA: TGTGCCAGCAGCTTAGAAGCGGGAGGGCAGTACTTC. Its translation is CASSLEAGGQYF. Looking up the rest from reference TRBV11-2 and TRBJ2-7 gives the full variable domain: EAGVAQSPRYKIIEKRQSVAFWCNPISGHATLYWYQQILGQGPKLLIQFQNNGVVDDSQLPKDRFSAERLKGVDSTLKIQPAKLEDSAVYLCASSLEAGGQYFGPGTRLTVT.

This clone was detected once. The chain couples TRBV6-5 to TRBJ2-1; D remains unclear. This CDR3 spans 12 amino acids. V was cut by 5 bases and J by 4 bases, with 6 bases left in between. Germline V gene data show CDR1 as MNHEY and CDR2 as SVGAGI. The CDR3 coding sequence is TGTGCCAGCAGTCGAACATACAATGAGCAGTTCTTC. It yields the protein CASSRTYNEQFF.

This clone was picked up one time. The chain recombines TRBV4-1 with TRBJ2-1, with 7 positions matching TRBD1. The J segment lost 3 bases and the V segment lost 4 bases, leaving 6 bases of the junction unmatched. The germline V gene has CDR1 MGHRA and CDR2 YSYEKL. The CDR3 extends over 15 amino acids. DNA for the CDR3: TGCGCCAGCAGCCCGCCGGGACAGAACTACAATGAGCAGTTCTTC. The encoded protein is CASSPPGQNYNEQFF.

The table lists this clone with a few counts. This chain uses TRBV20-1 with TRBJ1-5; no firm D call. This CDR3 is 15 amino acids long. V lost 3 bases to trimming and J lost 7 bases, with 19 bases between them. The germline V gene has CDR1 DFQATT and CDR2 SNEGSKA (reference sequence). CDR3 amino acids: CSASFSFDNGQPQHF. In nucleotides, the CDR3 is TGCAGTGCTAGTTTTTCATTCGACAATGGGCAGCCCCAGCATTTT.

The chain uses TRBV14 and TRBJ2-1; D remains ambiguous. The germline gives CDR1 SGHDN, CDR2 FVKESK. V lost 2 bases and J 2 bases, leaving 7 bases between the germline ends. The CDR3 contains 14 residues. The DNA for the CDR3 is TGTGCCAGCAGCCAAACCACAGCCTACAATGAGCAGTTCTTC. It codes for CASSQTTAYNEQFF.

This clone was seen a single time. The V and J genes are TRBV7-8 and TRBJ1-1; TRBD1 aligns across 7 bases. J was trimmed by 3 bases and V by 0 bases; bases with no gene match: 7. The CDR3 runs 16 residues. Germline loops: CDR1 SGHVS, CDR2 FQNEAQ. CDR3 coding DNA: TGTGCCAGCAGCTTAGCGCAAGGGGGCGCGGACACTGAAGCTTTCTTT. Its translation is CASSLAQGGADTEAFF. Looking up the rest from reference TRBV7-8 and TRBJ1-1 gives the full variable domain: GAGVSQSPRYKVAKRGQDVALRCDPISGHVSLFWYQQALGQGPEFLTYFQNEAQLDKSGLPSDRFFAERPEGSVSTLKIQRTQQEDSAVYLCASSLAQGGADTEAFFGQGTRLTVV.